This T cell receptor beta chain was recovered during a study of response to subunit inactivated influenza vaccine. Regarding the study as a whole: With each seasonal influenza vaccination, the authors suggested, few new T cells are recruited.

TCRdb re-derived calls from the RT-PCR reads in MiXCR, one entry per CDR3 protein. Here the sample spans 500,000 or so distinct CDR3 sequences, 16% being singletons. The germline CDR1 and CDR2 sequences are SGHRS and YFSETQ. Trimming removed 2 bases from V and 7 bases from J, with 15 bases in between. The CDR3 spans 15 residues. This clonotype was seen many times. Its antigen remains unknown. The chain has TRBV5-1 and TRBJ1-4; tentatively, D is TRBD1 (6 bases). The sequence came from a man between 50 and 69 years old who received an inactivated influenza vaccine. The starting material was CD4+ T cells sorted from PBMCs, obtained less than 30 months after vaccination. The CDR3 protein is CASSFQGTESEKLFF. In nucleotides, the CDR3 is TGCGCCAGCAGCTTCCAGGGGACTGAGAGTGAAAAACTGTTTTTT. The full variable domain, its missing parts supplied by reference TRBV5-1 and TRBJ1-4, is KAGVTQTPRYLIKTRGQQVTLSCSPISGHRSVSWYQQTPGQGLQFLFEYFSETQRNKGNFPGRFSGRQFSNSRSEMNVSTLELGDSALYLCASSFQGTESEKLFFGSGTQLSVL.